This record concerns one TCR beta chain sequence. The data were produced by immunoSEQ multiplex PCR, yet TCRdb's version contains in-frame clones alone and is incomplete. The repertoire holds about 150,000 clones, over 85% seen once, with approximately 5.5% in the top ten. The data belong to a study of control samples from healthy donors and cancer patients. Trimming removed 1 base at V and 4 bases at J, with 10 bases between. The germline V gene has CDR1 LGHDT and CDR2 YNNKEL (reference sequence). CDR3 length: 14 amino acids. The source is a man aged 40-49 years in good health. The chain joins TRBV3-1 (or the pseudogene TRBV3-2) to TRBJ1-2; D gene unclear. The sample was blood. This CDR3 is CASSQGPAGYGYTF. As DNA, the CDR3 is TGTGCCAGCAGCCAAGGTCCGGCTGGCTATGGCTACACCTTC.